Listed below are T cell receptor beta chains from one sample, sequenced in a study of OX40 agonist ivuxolimab in advanced cancers. Only in-frame clones appear in the TCRdb table, and some are missing; sequencing was by immunoSEQ multiplex PCR. Of under 20,000 clones listed, roughly nine tenths are singletons. Sequencing used CD4+ or CD8+ T cells sorted from blood, obtained in a trial of the OX40 agonist ivuxolimab. The receptors shown here come from an adult with an advanced solid tumor such as melanoma, head and neck, liver or kidney cancer. The CDR3 runs from the conserved cysteine through the conserved F or W. The order of the fields is clone size, J gene, D gene, V gene, CDR3 DNA, CDR3 protein. The D gene is left open where the match is weak. Rows may omit the clone size; those that give it use once, few, many or a size class.

size: .; J: TRBJ2-1; D: TRBD2; V: TRBV4-1; DNA: TGCGCCAGCAGCCAAGAACTAGCGTCCAATGAGCAGTTCTTC; CDR3: CASSQELASNEQFF
size: .; J: TRBJ2-7; D: .; V: TRBV5-1; DNA: TGCGCCAGCAGCTTGGACTCGGCTGGCTCAAACGAGCAGTACTTC; CDR3: CASSLDSAGSNEQYF
size: .; J: TRBJ2-5; D: .; V: TRBV2; DNA: TGTGCCAGCAGTGAAGTGTCGGGTTCAAAGACCCAGTACTTC; CDR3: CASSEVSGSKTQYF
size: once; J: TRBJ2-7; D: .; V: TRBV6-6; DNA: TGTGCCAGCAGGCGGGACAACTACGAGCAGTACTTC; CDR3: CASRRDNYEQYF
size: once; J: TRBJ2-6; D: .; V: TRBV6-5; DNA: TGTGCCAGCAGCTTAACAGGGTTTAACGTCCTGACTTTC; CDR3: CASSLTGFNVLTF
size: few; J: TRBJ2-7; D: TRBD1; V: TRBV6-1; DNA: TGTGCCAGCAGTGCTCCCACCGGGACAGGGGGCGAGCAGTACTTC; CDR3: CASSAPTGTGGEQYF
size: .; J: TRBJ2-1; D: .; V: TRBV21-1; DNA: TGTGCCAGCAGCAATAAAAGGACAGGGGGAACCTACAATGAGCAGTTCTTC; CDR3: CASSNKRTGGTYNEQFF
size: few; J: TRBJ2-3; D: .; V: TRBV12-5; DNA: TGTGCTAGTGGTTTTGGGGTGGGGCCTGGCACAGATACGCAGTATTTT; CDR3: CASGFGVGPGTDTQYF
size: .; J: TRBJ1-4; D: TRBD1; V: TRBV5-1; DNA: TGCGCCAGCAGCCCGGGACAGACAGCCTCTATTAATGAAAAACTGTTTTTT; CDR3: CASSPGQTASINEKLFF
size: few; J: TRBJ2-5; D: TRBD2; V: TRBV2; DNA: TGTGCCAGCGCCCTCTCGTGGGGACTAGCGGGAGCAGAAGAGACCCAGTACTTC; CDR3: CASALSWGLAGAEETQYF
size: .; J: TRBJ2-5; D: .; V: TRBV7-9; DNA: TGTGCCAGCAGCTTATCCGAGACCCAGTACTTC; CDR3: CASSLSETQYF
size: once; J: TRBJ2-7; D: TRBD1; V: TRBV9; DNA: TGTGCCAGCAGCGTAGGGGACAGGGACTACGAGCAGTACTTC; CDR3: CASSVGDRDYEQYF
size: .; J: TRBJ2-5; D: TRBD1; V: TRBV9; DNA: TGTGCCAGCAGCGTAGGGACAGGGGACGGAGAGACCCAGTACTTC; CDR3: CASSVGTGDGETQYF
size: .; J: TRBJ2-1; D: TRBD2; V: TRBV19; DNA: TGTGCCAGTAAACTTACTAGCGGTTACAATGAGCAGTTCTTC; CDR3: CASKLTSGYNEQFF
size: .; J: TRBJ2-1; D: .; V: TRBV19; DNA: TGTGCCAGTAGTACTAGCCGAAATGAGCAGTTCTTC; CDR3: CASSTSRNEQFF
size: .; J: TRBJ2-7; D: .; V: TRBV7-2; DNA: TGTGCCAGCAGGCCTGGGGGTTCCCTCTCCTACGAGCAGTACTTC; CDR3: CASRPGGSLSYEQYF
size: .; J: TRBJ1-2; D: .; V: TRBV4-3; DNA: TGCGCCAGCAGCCAAGTTCCGGCACGCTACGGCTATGGCTACACCTTC; CDR3: CASSQVPARYGYGYTF
size: .; J: TRBJ1-1; D: .; V: TRBV11-3; DNA: TGTGCCAGCAGCTTAGCCCCCCTTGGGGCTTTCTTT; CDR3: CASSLAPLGAFF
size: .; J: TRBJ2-1; D: .; V: TRBV7-7; DNA: TGTGCTAGCAGCCCACTCCAGTCCTACAATGAGCAGTTCTTC; CDR3: CASSPLQSYNEQFF
size: .; J: TRBJ1-4; D: .; V: TRBV5-1; DNA: TGCGCCAGCAGCGGGGGGACTCTAGGTGAAAAACTGTTTTTT; CDR3: CASSGGTLGEKLFF
size: .; J: TRBJ2-7; D: .; V: TRBV19; DNA: TGTGCCAGTAGTATTCTTGGGGGGACTTACGAGCAGTACTTC; CDR3: CASSILGGTYEQYF
size: once; J: TRBJ1-6; D: .; V: TRBV5-6; DNA: TGTGCCAGCAGCTTGACAGGTATCAATAATTCACCCCTCCACTTT; CDR3: CASSLTGINNSPLHF
size: .; J: TRBJ2-7; D: TRBD2; V: TRBV2; DNA: TGTGCCAGCAGTTTATCGAGCGGGGGCCTCTACGAGCAGTACTTC; CDR3: CASSLSSGGLYEQYF
size: .; J: TRBJ1-1; D: .; V: TRBV7-9; DNA: TGTGCCAGCAGCTTAGGGGCAGTTATGAACACTGAAGCTTTCTTT; CDR3: CASSLGAVMNTEAFF
size: .; J: TRBJ2-5; D: TRBD1; V: TRBV5-1; DNA: TGCGCCAGCAGCTTGGGGGGGACAGAGGAGACCCAGTACTTC; CDR3: CASSLGGTEETQYF
size: .; J: TRBJ2-2; D: .; V: TRBV12-5; DNA: TGTGCTAGTGGCCCCCACAGGGCAGCGAACACCGGGGAGCTGTTTTTT; CDR3: CASGPHRAANTGELFF
size: .; J: TRBJ2-2; D: TRBD2; V: TRBV7-2; DNA: TGTGCCAGCAGCTTATGGGGGAGGGCAAGAGACACCGGGGAGCTGTTTTTT; CDR3: CASSLWGRARDTGELFF
size: .; J: TRBJ1-2; D: TRBD1; V: TRBV29-1; DNA: TGCAGCGTTGCTTTGGGACAGGACTATGGCTACACCTTC; CDR3: CSVALGQDYGYTF
size: .; J: TRBJ2-3; D: TRBD2; V: TRBV7-2; DNA: TGTGCCAGCAGCTTAAACGGGGGGACAGATACGCAGTATTTT; CDR3: CASSLNGGTDTQYF
size: .; J: TRBJ2-3; D: .; V: TRBV23-1; DNA: TGCGCCAGCAGTCAATCGAAATCCGAGAGCACAGATACGCAGTATTTT; CDR3: CASSQSKSESTDTQYF
size: few; J: TRBJ2-3; D: TRBD1; V: TRBV7-9; DNA: TGTGCCAGCAGCGGAACCGGGACAGGTAGCACAGATACGCAGTATTTT; CDR3: CASSGTGTGSTDTQYF
size: .; J: TRBJ2-7; D: .; V: TRBV20-1; DNA: TGCAGTGCTACGGGGGAGGAGCAGTACTTC; CDR3: CSATGEEQYF
size: .; J: TRBJ1-5; D: .; V: TRBV6-5; DNA: TGTGCCAGCAGTTTAAGACAGTTTGGGAATCAGCCCCAGCATTTT; CDR3: CASSLRQFGNQPQHF
size: .; J: TRBJ2-7; D: TRBD1; V: TRBV7-9; DNA: TGTGCCAGCAGCCCTCCGGACAGGGGGTCCTACGAGCAGTACTTC; CDR3: CASSPPDRGSYEQYF
size: .; J: TRBJ2-1; D: .; V: TRBV21-1; DNA: TGTGCCAGCAGCAAACGCCTACAGGGGGCCTCCTACAATGAGCAGTTCTTC; CDR3: CASSKRLQGASYNEQFF
size: .; J: TRBJ2-3; D: .; V: TRBV9; DNA: TGTGCCAGCAGCGTCTTAGCGGCTAGCACAGATACGCAGTATTTT; CDR3: CASSVLAASTDTQYF
size: once; J: TRBJ1-1; D: TRBD1; V: TRBV4-3; DNA: TGCGCCAGCAGCCAAGATTACGACAGGGATCTTTTCTTT; CDR3: CASSQDYDRDLFF
size: few; J: TRBJ1-5; D: .; V: TRBV7-2; DNA: TGTGCCAGCAGCTTAGGACAGTTCAATCAGCCCCAGCATTTT; CDR3: CASSLGQFNQPQHF
size: .; J: TRBJ2-1; D: TRBD2; V: TRBV6-7; DNA: TGTGCCAGCAGTCTCTCCTATCTAGCGGGAGGGAATGAGCAGTTCTTC; CDR3: CASSLSYLAGGNEQFF
size: .; J: TRBJ2-5; D: .; V: TRBV5-6; DNA: TGTGCCAGCAGCTTAAGAGTTTCCCCGAAAGCGGTACAAGAGACCCAGTACTTC; CDR3: CASSLRVSPKAVQETQYF
size: .; J: TRBJ1-2; D: .; V: TRBV18; DNA: TGTGCCAGCTCACCACCGGGGATTAGGTCCCATGGCTACACCTTC; CDR3: CASSPPGIRSHGYTF
size: .; J: TRBJ1-5; D: .; V: TRBV11-2; DNA: TGTGCCAGCAGTCCCGGTGACCGTCAACCCCAGCATTTT; CDR3: CASSPGDRQPQHF
size: .; J: TRBJ2-7; D: .; V: TRBV11-2; DNA: TGTGCCAGCAGCTTACCTTCCCGGGGGATCCACGAGCAGTACTTC; CDR3: CASSLPSRGIHEQYF
size: .; J: TRBJ1-6; D: .; V: TRBV4-3; DNA: TGCGCCAGCAGCTATCGACTGGGGGGCTCCTATAATTCACCCCTCCACTTT; CDR3: CASSYRLGGSYNSPLHF
size: .; J: TRBJ2-7; D: .; V: TRBV5-4; DNA: TGTGCCAGCAGCTTGGGCTCGAATTACGAGCAGTACTTC; CDR3: CASSLGSNYEQYF
size: .; J: TRBJ2-7; D: .; V: TRBV27; DNA: TGTGCCAGCAGTTTACAGGGTGGCGACGAGCAGTACTTC; CDR3: CASSLQGGDEQYF
size: .; J: TRBJ2-7; D: TRBD2; V: TRBV4-2; DNA: TGTGCCAGCAGCCAAGTAACTAGCGGGAGTCACGAGCAGTACTTC; CDR3: CASSQVTSGSHEQYF
size: few; J: TRBJ1-2; D: .; V: TRBV11-3; DNA: TGTGCCAGCAGCCCCTCCTCAAACCATGGCTACACCTTC; CDR3: CASSPSSNHGYTF
size: once; J: TRBJ2-1; D: TRBD1; V: TRBV7-9; DNA: TGTGCCAGCAGCTCGGGACAGCCATCCTACAATGAGCAGTTCTTC; CDR3: CASSSGQPSYNEQFF
size: .; J: TRBJ2-3; D: TRBD2; V: TRBV4-3; DNA: TGCGCCAGCAGCCACCGGCCCGGGAGGGACACAGATACGCAGTATTTT; CDR3: CASSHRPGRDTDTQYF
size: .; J: TRBJ2-3; D: .; V: TRBV4-3; DNA: TGCGCCAGCAGCCAAGGTACGGCGGGTAGCACAGATACGCAGTATTTT; CDR3: CASSQGTAGSTDTQYF
size: .; J: TRBJ2-5; D: .; V: TRBV9; DNA: TGTGCCAGCAGCTGGAGCTGGGCGGGGGAGACCCAGTACTTC; CDR3: CASSWSWAGETQYF
size: .; J: TRBJ1-2; D: TRBD1; V: TRBV5-1; DNA: TGCGCCAGCAGCCCCGGACAGGAGGTATCCTATGGCTACACCTTC; CDR3: CASSPGQEVSYGYTF
size: .; J: TRBJ2-3; D: .; V: TRBV5-4; DNA: TGTGCCAGCAGCCCCCTCAGGCAGAGCAGGGCAAATACGCAGTATTTT; CDR3: CASSPLRQSRANTQYF
size: once; J: TRBJ1-1; D: .; V: TRBV27; DNA: TGTGCCAGCAGTTTAAATTCGCGGGGGATAACTGAAGCTTTCTTT; CDR3: CASSLNSRGITEAFF
size: .; J: TRBJ2-4; D: .; V: TRBV5-1; DNA: TGCGCCAGCAGCTTGGAGGCGGCGGCAAACATTCAGTACTTC; CDR3: CASSLEAAANIQYF
size: few; J: TRBJ1-1; D: .; V: TRBV30; DNA: TGTGCCTGGAGTAATTTCTTGAACACTGAAGCTTTCTTT; CDR3: CAWSNFLNTEAFF
size: .; J: TRBJ2-1; D: .; V: TRBV9; DNA: TGTGCCAGCAGCCCGACGACGAAGGAGGAGCAGTTCTTC; CDR3: CASSPTTKEEQFF
size: .; J: TRBJ2-5; D: .; V: TRBV7-9; DNA: TGTGCCAGCAGTTTCAGGGAAGAGACCCAGTACTTC; CDR3: CASSFREETQYF
size: .; J: TRBJ2-6; D: .; V: TRBV10-3; DNA: TGTGCCATCAGCCAAATCACAGGCGAGAGAATCTCTGGGGCCAACGTCCTGACTTTC; CDR3: CAISQITGERISGANVLTF